This passage covers 22 T cell receptor beta chains from one sample sequenced in a study of somatic mutations in cytotoxic T cells in rheumatoid arthritis. Some clones are missing from TCRdb's copy, which holds only in-frame ones; the method was immunoSEQ multiplex PCR. The table includes 20,000 or so clones, over 75% detected once. Sequenced input: CD8+ T cells sorted from blood. The source is an adult with rheumatoid arthritis.

The rearrangement links TRBV28 to TRBJ2-1, with 10 bases lining up with TRBD2. This CDR3 region has 14 residues. CDR1 is MDHEN and CDR2 is SYDVKM in the germline V gene. Trimming at V came to 3 bases and at J to 8 bases, leaving 4 bases not matched to a gene. The CDR3 DNA reads TGTGCCAGCAGTTTTCTAGCGGGAGTTCATGAGCAGTTCTTC. Translating gives CASSFLAGVHEQFF. The full variable domain, with the rest looked up from reference TRBV28 and TRBJ2-1, is DVKVTQSSRYLVKRTGEKVFLECVQDMDHENMFWYRQDPGLGLRLIYFSYDVKMKEKGDIPEGYSVSREKKERFSLILESASTNQTSMYLCASSFLAGVHEQFFGPGTRLTVL.

V and J are TRBV6-4 and TRBJ2-1; the D is unclear. The CDR3 is 15 residues long. V gave up 5 bases and J gave up 0 bases, with 11 bases separating them. Germline CDR1 and CDR2: MRHNA and SNTAGT. CDR3 region: CASSKDFTSYNEQFF. DNA of the CDR3: TGTGCCAGCAGTAAAGATTTTACCTCCTACAATGAGCAGTTCTTC.

This rearrangement joins TRBV6-1 to TRBJ2-2; no clear D gene. Germline V gene data show CDR1 as MNHNS and CDR2 as SASEGT. V dropped 1 base and J dropped 3 bases, with 9 bases sitting between them. This CDR3 spans 15 amino acids. CDR3 residues: CASSEGGRDTGELFF. DNA of the CDR3: TGTGCCAGCAGTGAAGGTGGTCGGGACACCGGGGAGCTGTTTTTT.

V is TRBV7-6 and J is TRBJ2-2; 10 bases match TRBD2. Germline loops: CDR1 SGHVS, CDR2 FNYEAQ. Unmatched junction bases numbered 6, after V lost 1 base and J lost 4 bases. The CDR3 extends over 17 amino acids. In DNA form, the CDR3 reads TGTGCCAGCAGCTTAGAAATAGCGGGAGGCCCCACCGGGGAGCTGTTTTTT. It is translated as CASSLEIAGGPTGELFF.

The J gene is TRBJ1-6, the V gene TRBV9, with 8 positions matching TRBD1. This CDR3 is 14 amino acids long. V lost 2 bases and J lost 7; bases outside the gene matches: 2. Per germline, CDR1 SGDLS and CDR2 YYNGEE. CDR3 nucleotides: TGTGCCAGCAGCGTCGGACAGGGAAATTCACCCCTCCACTTT. Encoded protein: CASSVGQGNSPLHF.

The genes are TRBV7-3 and TRBJ2-7; the match to TRBD1 covers 7 bases. The V and J ends lost 5 bases and 5 bases, in that order; junction bases with no gene match: 6. The germline gives CDR1 SGHTA, CDR2 FQGTGA. There are 13 residues in the CDR3. CDR3 residues: CASSATGADEQYF. The CDR3 coding sequence is TGTGCCAGCAGCGCCACAGGGGCCGACGAGCAGTACTTC.

The chain carries TRBV9 and TRBJ1-2; 11 nucleotides align to TRBD1. The CDR3 has 17 amino acids. Germline CDR1 reads SGDLS; CDR2 reads YYNGEE. Trimming removed 0 bases from V and 4 bases from J; junction bases left unmatched: 8. The DNA for the CDR3 is TGTGCCAGCAGCGTAGCATTTGGGACAGGGGGTACCTATGGCTACACCTTC. This sequence encodes CASSVAFGTGGTYGYTF.

The gene calls are TRBV27 and TRBJ2-5, with D unresolved. Germline V gene sequence: CDR1 MNHEY, CDR2 SMNVEV (reference sequence). The CDR3 runs 14 residues. Trimming took 1 base from V and 4 from J, leaving 10 bases between them. The DNA for the CDR3 is TGTGCCAGCAGTTTATTGGGCGGTAGAGAGACCCAGTACTTC. It translates to CASSLLGGRETQYF.

As for this clone: At the DNA level, this CDR3 is encoded by other sequences in the same sample as well. V gene TRBV11-2 combines with J gene TRBJ2-1, with 9 bases fitting TRBD1. Germline loops: CDR1 SGHAT, CDR2 FQNNGV. The V and J ends lost 3 bases and 4 bases, in that order; junction bases with no gene match: 1. The CDR3 covers 14 residues. Written as DNA, the CDR3 is TGTGCCAGCAGCTTCGGACAGGGGTACAATGAGCAGTTCTTC. This translates into CASSFGQGYNEQFF.

The chain combines TRBV27 with TRBJ1-5; D call uncertain. V was shortened by 5 bases and J by 2 bases, with 13 bases between the two germline ends. The CDR3 sequence is 15 residues long. Germline CDR1 reads MNHEY; CDR2 reads SMNVEV (reference sequence). CDR3 DNA sequence: TGTGCCAGCAGTCCTCTTGGACGTGGCAATCAGCCCCAGCATTTT. It encodes CASSPLGRGNQPQHF.

V is TRBV29-1 and J is TRBJ2-2; D gene unclear. The germline V gene has CDR1 SQVTM and CDR2 ANQGSEA. The V end lost 8 bases, the J end lost 0 bases, and 16 bases lay between the germline ends. The CDR3 has 15 amino acids. The CDR3 sequence: CSILGAQTNTGELFF. The CDR3 bases are TGCAGCATCCTCGGTGCACAAACGAACACCGGGGAGCTGTTTTTT.

The chain links TRBV29-1 to TRBJ1-1, with TRBD1 as a possible D gene (5 bases). The CDR3 consists of 11 residues. Germline values: CDR1 SQVTM, CDR2 ANQGSEA. The V and J ends lost 3 bases and 10 bases respectively, with 12 bases between them. The CDR3 spells CSVDGRGRAFF. CDR3 bases: TGCAGCGTTGACGGGCGGGGCAGAGCTTTCTTT.

V is TRBV28 and J is TRBJ2-4, with D uncertain. Germline V gene data show CDR1 as MDHEN and CDR2 as SYDVKM. Trimming shortened V by 10 bases and J by 0 bases, and 10 bases separated the two germline ends. The CDR3 runs to 13 residues. CDR3 in DNA: TGTGCCACTGGTAGGGTAGCCAAAAACATTCAGTACTTC. This translates into CATGRVAKNIQYF.

V usage is TRBV6-5 and J usage is TRBJ2-3; 9 nucleotides match TRBD2. The CDR3 totals 15 residues. The germline V gene has CDR1 MNHEY and CDR2 SVGAGI. V lost 8 bases, J lost 4 bases, and 10 bases stayed unmatched. CDR3 in amino acids: CASAIISGSSDTQYF. The CDR3 DNA is TGTGCCAGCGCCATCATTAGCGGGAGTTCAGATACGCAGTATTTT.

CDR3 in amino acids: CASSIVQLTGNTGELFF. CDR3 coding DNA: TGTGCCAGTAGTATAGTTCAGCTGACAGGGAATACCGGGGAGCTGTTTTTT. The chain is built from TRBV19 and TRBJ2-2; TRBD1 aligns across 7 bases. Losses at the gene ends were 1 base for V and 5 bases for J; bases not matched to a gene: 10. CDR1 is LNHDA and CDR2 is SQIVND in the germline V gene (reference sequence). CDR3 size: 17 residues. Looking up the rest from reference TRBV19 and TRBJ2-2 gives the full variable domain: DGGITQSPKYLFRKEGQNVTLSCEQNLNHDAMYWYRQDPGQGLRLIYYSQIVNDFQKGDIAEGYSVSREKKESFPLTVTSAQKNPTAFYLCASSIVQLTGNTGELFFGEGSRLTVL.

A few counts support this clone. V is TRBV2 and J is TRBJ2-7, with D unresolved. Per the germline V gene, CDR1 is SNHLY and CDR2 is FYNNEI. The CDR3 runs to 12 residues. V lost 1 base to trimming and J lost 7 bases, with 8 bases between them. The CDR3 is CASSEGGGEQYF. The CDR3 nucleotides are TGTGCCAGCAGTGAAGGGGGTGGGGAGCAGTACTTC.

The chain couples TRBV6-5 to TRBJ1-3; 7 bases agree with TRBD1. The germline gives CDR1 MNHEY, CDR2 SVGAGI. The CDR3 is 15 residues long. Unmatched junction bases numbered 5, after V lost 6 bases and J lost 0 bases. CDR3 protein: CASSPGGGSGNTIYF. The CDR3 coding sequence is TGTGCCAGCAGCCCAGGGGGGGGCTCTGGAAACACCATATATTTT.

The rearrangement joins TRBV9 to TRBJ2-7, with TRBD2 matching over 7 bases. The CDR3 sequence is 16 residues long. Germline values: CDR1 SGDLS, CDR2 YYNGEE. The J segment lost 0 bases and the V segment lost 0 bases, leaving 6 bases of the junction unmatched. The CDR3 nucleotides read TGTGCCAGCAGCGTAGGGTCGGGAGGAAACTCCTACGAGCAGTACTTC. Translating gives CASSVGSGGNSYEQYF.

This chain connects TRBV6-4 to TRBJ2-1; 7 nucleotides align to TRBD2. The J segment lost 2 bases and the V segment lost 4 bases, leaving 5 bases of the junction unmatched. This CDR3 region has 15 residues. Per germline, CDR1 MRHNA and CDR2 SNTAGT. Here the CDR3 reads CASSVAGVAYNEQFF. The CDR3 coding sequence is TGTGCCAGCAGTGTGGCGGGAGTTGCCTACAATGAGCAGTTCTTC.

This chain joins TRBV5-4 and TRBJ2-7; D is unclear. The CDR3 extends over 13 amino acids. Germline V gene sequence: CDR1 SGHNT, CDR2 YYREEE (reference sequence). V was shortened by 3 bases and J by 3 bases, with 10 bases between the two germline ends. DNA of the CDR3: TGTGCCAGCAGCTCCTTCGGGTACTACGAGCAGTACTTC. Translation: CASSSFGYYEQYF.

This clone was counted between two and nine times. V gene TRBV4-1 combines with J gene TRBJ1-1; D not resolved. CDR1 MGHRA and CDR2 YSYEKL come from the germline V gene. Deletions cut 8 bases from V and 4 bases from J, with 11 bases between. The CDR3 totals 12 residues. CDR3 nucleotides: TGCGCCAGCCTAGGGCTAGGCACTGAAGCTTTCTTT. The encoded protein is CASLGLGTEAFF.

This chain joins TRBV20-1 and TRBJ2-7; D remains unclear. Trimming removed 3 bases from V and 4 bases from J, with 7 bases in between. This CDR3 region has 11 residues. Germline V gene lookup returns CDR1 DFQATT and CDR2 SNEGSKA (reference sequence). This CDR3 reads CSARGLYEQYF. The CDR3 nucleotides read TGCAGTGCTAGGGGGTTGTACGAGCAGTACTTC.